These T cell receptor beta chains were read from a single sample in a study of blood T cell repertoires in COVID-19. Assay: immunoSEQ multiplex PCR; the TCRdb copy retains only in-frame clones and omits some. Found here are some 28,000 clones, roughly nine tenths of them singletons; the top ten hold 9% to 9.5%. The sequencing sample was made of peripheral blood. The receptor set was obtained from a human donor in a cohort sampled during active COVID-19. CDR3s include the opening cysteine and the closing phenylalanine or tryptophan. D genes are given only for firm matches. Expanded clones are given a class, and other clones once, few, many or no size at all.

j_call,v_call,clone_size,d_call,cdr3_nt,cdr3_aa
TRBJ2-2,TRBV29-1,-,TRBD1,TGCAGCGTGACCAGGACAGGGGGGACCGGGGAGCTGTTTTTT,CSVTRTGGTGELFF
TRBJ1-6,TRBV6-6,-,TRBD1,TGTGCCAGCAGTCGAATGGGACAGGGGGCGGGCTCACCCCTCCACTTT,CASSRMGQGAGSPLHF
TRBJ2-3,TRBV9,-,TRBD2,TGTGCCAGCAGCCCCGGACTAGTAACCACAGATACGCAGTATTTT,CASSPGLVTTDTQYF
TRBJ1-2,TRBV30,few,TRBD1,TGTGCCTGGAGCCGGGACAGGGCCAAGAGGGGCTACACCTTC,CAWSRDRAKRGYTF
TRBJ1-4,TRBV30,-,-,TGTGCCTGGAGAGGTCAGCCAGGGGAAAAACTGTTTTTT,CAWRGQPGEKLFF
TRBJ2-2,TRBV23-1,-,-,TGCGCCAGCATATCAAGCCATTTCACCGGGGAGCTGTTTTTT,CASISSHFTGELFF
TRBJ1-5,TRBV3-1/TRBV3-2,-,TRBD1,TGTGCCAGCAGCCAAGGGACAGGGTTTCAGCCCCAGCATTTT,CASSQGTGFQPQHF
TRBJ2-5,TRBV2,few,-,TGTGCCAGCAGTGATGGGGGCCCCCGAGTTGAGACCCAGTACTTC,CASSDGGPRVETQYF
TRBJ1-1,TRBV2,-,-,TGTGCCAGCAAGGCCCCGACACGAGAAGCTTTCTTT,CASKAPTREAFF
TRBJ2-7,TRBV12-3/TRBV12-4,-,-,TGTGCCAGCAGTTTAGGGCCCCCTTGGGAGCAGTACTTC,CASSLGPPWEQYF
TRBJ2-7,TRBV7-2,-,TRBD2,TGTGCCAGCAGCCTCCCCCCGGGACTAGCCCACGAGCAGTACTTC,CASSLPPGLAHEQYF
TRBJ1-5,TRBV7-6,few,-,TGTGCCAGCAGCTTAGGGGGGGACGGAAGAAATCAGCCCCAGCATTTT,CASSLGGDGRNQPQHF
TRBJ2-3,TRBV4-1,-,TRBD2,TGCGCCAGCAGCCAAGACGGGGGGGCCTGGGATACGCAGTATTTT,CASSQDGGAWDTQYF
TRBJ1-2,TRBV19,few,TRBD1,TGTGCCAGTAGTAAGACACCGGGACAGACCTTCTATGGCTACACCTTC,CASSKTPGQTFYGYTF
TRBJ1-1,TRBV12-3/TRBV12-4,-,-,TGTGCCAGCAGTTCCAGGATGAACACTGAAGCTTTCTTT,CASSSRMNTEAFF
TRBJ2-3,TRBV6-5,-,TRBD2,TGTGCCAGCAGTCAAACTAGCGCAGCGGTAGATACGCAGTATTTT,CASSQTSAAVDTQYF
TRBJ1-6,TRBV4-1,-,-,TGCGCCAGCAGCCAAGAGACAGGACGCAATTCACCCCTCCACTTT,CASSQETGRNSPLHF
TRBJ2-7,TRBV3-1/TRBV3-2,-,TRBD2,TGTGCCAGCAGCCAAGGACGCGGGAGGGCCTCCGAGCAGTACTTC,CASSQGRGRASEQYF
TRBJ1-2,TRBV19,once,-,TGTGCCACCCGTCCAGCGTCTAACTATGGCTACACCTTC,CATRPASNYGYTF
TRBJ1-1,TRBV7-9,-,TRBD1,TGTGCCAGCACCCCATTTCAGGGGGCGAATACTGAAGCTTTCTTT,CASTPFQGANTEAFF
TRBJ1-5,TRBV5-6,-,TRBD1,TGTGCCAGCAGCTTTTCCAGGGGGCTTCAGCCCCAGCATTTT,CASSFSRGLQPQHF
TRBJ2-7,TRBV4-2,-,TRBD1,TGTGCCAGCAGCAACCGGGACAGGGGGCACGAGCAGTACTTC,CASSNRDRGHEQYF
TRBJ1-2,TRBV5-6,-,TRBD1,TGTGCCAGCAGCTTTACTGAGACAGGGACTAACTATGGCTACACCTTC,CASSFTETGTNYGYTF
TRBJ2-3,TRBV19,-,-,TGTGCCAGCGGGGGGCTTTTCACAGATACGCAGTATTTT,CASGGLFTDTQYF
TRBJ2-4,TRBV7-9,-,TRBD1,TGTGCCAGCAGCTTAGCGGGGGCAGGGGGCAGGAACATTCAGTACTTC,CASSLAGAGGRNIQYF
TRBJ2-3,TRBV11-3,-,TRBD2,TGTGCCAGCAGCTCCGGACTAGCGGGAGTTTCAGATACGCAGTATTTT,CASSSGLAGVSDTQYF
TRBJ2-7,TRBV6-5,-,-,TGTGCCAGCAGTACCCAGGGGAATAGCTACGAGCAGTACTTC,CASSTQGNSYEQYF
TRBJ2-3,TRBV14,-,-,TGTGCCAGCAGCGCTGGACTTTTCCGACGTGGGGATACGCAGTATTTT,CASSAGLFRRGDTQYF
TRBJ2-1,TRBV11-2,-,TRBD1,TGTGCCAGCAGCTCCACAGGGGGTGGCAATGAGCAGTTCTTC,CASSSTGGGNEQFF
TRBJ2-4,TRBV2,-,TRBD1,TGTGCCAGCTCTGGACAGGGATTAGCCAAAAACATTCAGTACTTC,CASSGQGLAKNIQYF
TRBJ1-2,TRBV28,once,-,TGTGCCAGCAGTTTAACTCGGGGGGACTATGGCTACACCTTC,CASSLTRGDYGYTF
TRBJ1-2,TRBV3-1/TRBV3-2,-,TRBD1,TGTGCCAGCAGCCAAGAGGGACAGGGGCTCTATGGCTACACCTTC,CASSQEGQGLYGYTF
TRBJ2-2,TRBV30,-,-,TGTGCCTGGAGTGCCACTATAACCGGGGAGCTGTTTTTT,CAWSATITGELFF
TRBJ2-7,TRBV28,-,TRBD1,TGTGCCAGTAAAGGACAGGGGGCGATCAGTTCCGAGCAGTACTTC,CASKGQGAISSEQYF
TRBJ1-1,TRBV19,-,TRBD1,TGTGCCAGTAGTCGACAGGGGTTGGCGACTGAAGCTTTCTTT,CASSRQGLATEAFF
TRBJ1-2,TRBV7-9,once,TRBD1,TGTGCCAGCACCTCCCAACAGGGGGCGGGTGGCTACACCTTC,CASTSQQGAGGYTF
TRBJ2-7,TRBV5-5,once,TRBD2,TGTGCCAGCAGCTTGGCTCCACTAGCGGGAGGGCCCTACGAGCAGTACTTC,CASSLAPLAGGPYEQYF
TRBJ1-2,TRBV3-1/TRBV3-2,-,-,TGTGCCAGCAGCCAAGGAAGCGGTGGCTACACCTTC,CASSQGSGGYTF
TRBJ1-5,TRBV11-2,-,-,TGTGCCAGCAGCTTAGACGGTGGAGATCAGCCCCAGCATTTT,CASSLDGGDQPQHF
TRBJ1-1,TRBV7-2,-,-,TGTGCCAGCAGCCGTGTAGGACTGACGAACACTGAAGCTTTCTTT,CASSRVGLTNTEAFF
TRBJ1-4,TRBV5-1,-,-,TGCGCCAGCAGGGATGGCAGGGGTGATGAAAAACTGTTTTTT,CASRDGRGDEKLFF
TRBJ2-3,TRBV19,once,-,TGTGCCAGTAGTGCCGGGAGAACAGATACGCAGTATTTT,CASSAGRTDTQYF
TRBJ2-5,TRBV18,-,-,TGTGCCAGCTCACCGTCAGGAGAGACCCAGTACTTC,CASSPSGETQYF
TRBJ2-3,TRBV4-1,-,TRBD2,TGCGCCAGCAGCCAAGTGGAGCGGGGGGGCACAGATACGCAGTATTTT,CASSQVERGGTDTQYF
TRBJ2-3,TRBV2,-,-,TGTGCCAGCAGTGCTGTTGCGGGAACAGATACGCAGTATTTT,CASSAVAGTDTQYF
TRBJ2-7,TRBV6-6,-,TRBD2,TGTGCCAGCAGTTACAGCGGGGTGAGCTCCTACGAGCAGTACTTC,CASSYSGVSSYEQYF